This entry is about one T cell receptor beta chain. In the PCR, 60 Vbeta and 13 Jbeta primers were used. Sequenced by immunoSEQ multiplex PCR; TCRdb stores in-frame clones only, minus some. The sample has roughly 200,000 clones; just under 80% are singletons. In germline, CDR1 is SGHTA, CDR2 FQGNSA. V gave up 4 bases and J gave up 3 bases; unmatched junction bases: 10. CDR3 length: 16 amino acids. This sample is drawn from a study of cytomegalovirus exposure and HLA in healthy donors. Study information: Early released data comprised 80 million or so unique TCRs from HLA-typed donors.

The sequencing sample was made of PBMCs. This TCR derives from a female donor in good health and CMV-seronegative. The chain joins TRBV7-2 to TRBJ2-3; 7 bases align to TRBD1. DNA for the CDR3: TGTGCCAGCAGCTCGGCGAGGCCACAGGGGACAGATACGCAGTATTTT. Translated: CASSSARPQGTDTQYF.